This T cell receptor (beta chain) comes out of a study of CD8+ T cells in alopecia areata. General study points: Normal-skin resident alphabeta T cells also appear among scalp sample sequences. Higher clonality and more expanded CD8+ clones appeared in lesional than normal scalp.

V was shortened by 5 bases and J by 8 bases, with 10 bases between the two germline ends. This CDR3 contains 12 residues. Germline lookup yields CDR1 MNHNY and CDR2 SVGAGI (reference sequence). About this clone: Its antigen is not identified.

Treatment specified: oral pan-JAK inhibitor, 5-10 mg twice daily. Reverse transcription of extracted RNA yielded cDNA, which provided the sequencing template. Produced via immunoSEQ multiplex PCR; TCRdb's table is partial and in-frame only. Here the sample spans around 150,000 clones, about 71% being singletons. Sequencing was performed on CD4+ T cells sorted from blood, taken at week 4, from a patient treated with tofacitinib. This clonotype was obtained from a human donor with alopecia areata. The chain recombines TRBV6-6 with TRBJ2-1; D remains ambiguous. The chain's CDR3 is CASSVRRDEQFF. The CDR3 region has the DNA TGTGCCAGCAGTGTCCGACGGGATGAGCAGTTCTTC.